The 14 T cell receptor beta chains below were found in one sample sequenced in a study of cytomegalovirus exposure and HLA in healthy donors. With 60 Vbeta and 13 Jbeta primers, the PCR was carried out. Clones were sequenced by immunoSEQ multiplex PCR, and TCRdb holds only the in-frame ones, with some missing. The sample contains 150,000 to 200,000 clones, around 79% of which appear only once. The material sequenced was PBMCs. The receptors stem from a male donor in good health and CMV-seropositive.

This clone appeared a single time. The chain carries TRBV21-1 and TRBJ1-1. TRBV21-1 is a recognized pseudogene. This CDR3 region has 14 residues. The CDR3 DNA sequence: TGTGCCAGCACCTATTATGTAATGGACACTGAAGCTTTCTTT. Translated, it gives CASTYYVMDTEAFF.

This chain uses TRBV2 with TRBJ1-5, with D possibly matching TRBD1 (6 bases). Germline assignment: CDR1 SNHLY and CDR2 FYNNEI. V was clipped by 5 bases and J by 3 bases, with 17 bases between them. This CDR3 region has 16 residues. The CDR3 nucleotides read TGTGCCAGCAGTTCGAGAGGGGGGGGCTACAATCAGCCCCAGCATTTT. Its protein product is CASSSRGGGYNQPQHF.

The chain links TRBV14 to TRBJ2-3; no reliable D call. The V gene lost 0 bases and the J gene lost 6 bases, with 7 bases spanning the gap. The V gene's germline CDR1 is SGHDN and CDR2 FVKESK. The length of the CDR3 is 13 residues. DNA for the CDR3: TGTGCCAGCAGCCAAGAGGAGACGGATACGCAGTATTTT. Translation gives CASSQEETDTQYF.

This chain uses TRBV27 with TRBJ2-7; 7 nucleotides match TRBD1. The CDR3 has 13 amino acids. Germline CDR1 and CDR2: MNHEY and SMNVEV (reference sequence). With 7 bases clipped from V and 5 bases from J, the junction kept 8 bases outside the gene matches. CDR3 coding DNA: TGTGCCAGCACCCACCATCAGGGGGACGAGCAGTACTTC. Its translation: CASTHHQGDEQYF.

The V call is TRBV13, the J call TRBJ2-7, with 10 bases identical to TRBD1. Unmatched junction bases numbered 11, after V lost 5 bases and J lost 7 bases. Germline values: CDR1 PRHDT, CDR2 FYEKMQ (reference sequence). The CDR3 extends over 15 amino acids. CDR3 residues: CASSPRDRGWGEQYF. DNA of the CDR3: TGTGCCAGCAGCCCCAGGGACAGGGGATGGGGGGAGCAGTACTTC.

This clone was seen just once. V is TRBV5-1 and J is TRBJ2-1, with D uncertain. The V gene lost 2 bases and the J gene lost 8 bases, with 5 bases spanning the gap. The CDR3 covers 11 residues. The V gene's germline CDR1 is SGHRS and CDR2 YFSETQ. The CDR3 is CASSFADEQFF. In DNA form, the CDR3 reads TGCGCCAGCAGCTTTGCGGATGAGCAGTTCTTC.

The chain employs TRBV2 and TRBJ2-7; 11 nucleotides line up with TRBD2. CDR3 length: 15 residues. J lost 2 bases, V lost 6 bases, and 6 bases had no gene match. Germline V CDR1 and CDR2: SNHLY, FYNNEI. The CDR3 here is CASRAGTSGPYEQYF. CDR3 in DNA: TGTGCCAGCAGGGCCGGGACTAGCGGTCCCTACGAGCAGTACTTC.

J is TRBJ2-7 and V is TRBV5-1; 11 bases match TRBD2. The CDR3 has 15 amino acids. The V gene end was trimmed by 0 bases and the J gene end by 4 bases; junction bases not matched to a gene: 3. Germline V gene lookup returns CDR1 SGHRS and CDR2 YFSETQ. The CDR3 here is CASSLGSGGDYEQYF. DNA for the CDR3: TGCGCCAGCAGCTTGGGTAGCGGGGGGGATTACGAGCAGTACTTC.

The chain carries TRBV11-2 and TRBJ2-5; D not certain. The J call may be in error: the DNA end matches TRBJ2-7 better. The germline V gene encodes CDR1 SGHAT and CDR2 FQNNGV. The CDR3 covers 13 residues. CDR3 sequence (DNA): TGTGCCAGCAGCTTTGAAGTCTCCTACGAGCAGTACTTC. Translated: CASSFEVSYEQYF.

The gene calls are TRBV10-3 and TRBJ2-5, with TRBD2 matching 11 bases. V gave up 6 bases and J gave up 2 bases; unmatched junction bases: 5. Germline assignment: CDR1 ENHRY and CDR2 SYGVKD. The CDR3 spans 15 residues. CDR3 DNA: TGTGCCATCAGCGGACTAGCGGGCCCTCAAGAGACCCAGTACTTC. This gives the protein CAISGLAGPQETQYF.

The chain uses TRBV4-2 and TRBJ2-7, with D possibly matching TRBD2 (7 bases). The CDR3 length is 17 residues. Trimming removed 4 bases at V and 5 bases at J, with 24 bases between. In germline, CDR1 is LGHNA, CDR2 YNFKEQ. The CDR3, as DNA: TGTGCCAGCAGCCCAAGGGGCCGGCGGGGGCAGGACCACGAGCAGTACTTC. Encoded protein: CASSPRGRRGQDHEQYF.

The sample holds a few counts of this clone. The V gene is TRBV4-1, the J gene TRBJ2-7; D unclear. Germline CDR1 MGHRA, CDR2 YSYEKL. CDR3 length: 15 residues. Trimming removed 3 bases from V and 1 base from J, with 13 bases in between. This CDR3 reads CASSQDPRPSYEQYF. The DNA for the CDR3 is TGCGCCAGCAGCCAGGATCCGCGGCCTTCCTACGAGCAGTACTTC.

In its sample, this clone was seen once. The J gene is TRBJ1-1, the V gene TRBV19, with 7 bases aligning to TRBD1. Germline V gives CDR1 LNHDA, CDR2 SQIVND (reference sequence). The CDR3 is 16 residues long. J was trimmed by 4 bases and V by 2 bases; bases with no gene match: 10. CDR3 sequence reads: CASSISGGRGSTEAFF. The DNA for the CDR3 is TGTGCCAGTAGTATATCTGGGGGCAGGGGGAGCACTGAAGCTTTCTTT. The whole variable domain, filled in from reference TRBV19 and TRBJ1-1, reads DGGITQSPKYLFRKEGQNVTLSCEQNLNHDAMYWYRQDPGQGLRLIYYSQIVNDFQKGDIAEGYSVSREKKESFPLTVTSAQKNPTAFYLCASSISGGRGSTEAFFGQGTRLTVV.

The J gene is TRBJ1-4, the V gene TRBV9; D unclear. Germline loops: CDR1 SGDLS, CDR2 YYNGEE. The CDR3 covers 13 residues. V was pared by 5 bases and J by 15 bases, with 20 bases between. The CDR3 nucleotides are TGTGCCAGCAGTCCGTTCTCAGGAACGGGGATGTTTTTT. It translates to CASSPFSGTGMFF. Full variable domain (rest looked up from reference TRBV9 and TRBJ1-4): DSGVTQTPKHLITATGQRVTLRCSPRSGDLSVYWYQQSLDQGLQFLIQYYNGEERAKGNILERFSAQQFPDLHSELNLSSLELGDSALYFCASSPFSGTGMFFGSGTQLSVL.